This T cell receptor (beta chain) was sequenced in a study of CD8 T cells in ankylosing spondylitis. Whole-study results and caveats: In synovial fluid and blood from reactive arthritis, some motif variants were previously reported. The disease-linked clones had a CD8+ phenotype and low blood frequencies. Seemingly characteristic of ankylosing spondylitis blood was a TCR beta motif consisting of about 8 highly homologous variants.

Researchers built TCR beta libraries using quantitative 5'-RACE with molecular barcodes. Each CDR3 protein is one row after TCRdb ran MiXCR on the 5' RACE reads. The sample shows 130,000 or so distinct CDR3 sequences, roughly an eighth of them seen only once. Between the trimmed V and J ends, which lost 3 bases and 7 bases, there was a span of 7 bases. CDR3 size: 12 residues. Germline-derived CDR1 and CDR2 are LNHNV and YYDKDF (reference sequence). This clonotype was seen many times. No antigen is known for it. This TCR was sampled from a female donor with ankylosing spondylitis or in good health (not recorded which). The specimen was blood, either unsorted or a sorted T cell fraction (not recorded which). The genes are TRBV15 and TRBJ2-1; weak D call: TRBD1 (6 bases). The CDR3 reads CATSSTGNEQFF. The CDR3 bases are TGTGCCACCAGCAGTACAGGGAATGAGCAGTTCTTC.